A single sample gave rise to the 13 T cell receptor beta chains below, sequenced in a study of T cells in Graves' hyperthyroidism and ophthalmopathy. Amplified TCR beta CDR3 regions came from RNA transcripts. First-round RT-PCR targeting the TCR CDR3 was performed with the HTBI primer set. TCRdb fed the multiplex PCR reads into MiXCR, producing one record per CDR3 protein. This table has some 770,000 distinct CDR3 sequences, less than 20% appearing once. Source material: blood. These TCRs come from a man aged 18 to 30 with Graves' hyperthyroidism.

V and J are TRBV4-1 and TRBJ2-7; 12 nucleotides align to TRBD2. Trimming cost V 4 bases and J 6 bases; bases outside gene matches: 13. This CDR3 spans 17 amino acids. Germline CDR1 and CDR2: MGHRA and YSYEKL. The CDR3 DNA sequence: TGCGCCAGCAGCCTACGGACTAGCGGGACAACCCAGGGCGAGCAGTACTTC. It encodes CASSLRTSGTTQGEQYF.

This chain connects TRBV10-2 to TRBJ2-7, with 9 nucleotides matching TRBD2. CDR1 and CDR2 (germline): WSHSY, SAAADI. The length of the CDR3 is 15 residues. V shed 6 bases, J shed 0 bases, and the junction held 6 bases outside the gene matches. CDR3 DNA sequence: TGCGCCAGCAGCCAAGAACTAGCGGGCTCCTACGAGCAGTACTTC. It codes for CASSQELAGSYEQYF.

The rearrangement links TRBV5-4 to TRBJ1-3; 9 positions match TRBD1. Germline loops: CDR1 SGHNT, CDR2 YYREEE (reference sequence). The CDR3 runs 15 residues. Losses at the gene ends were 4 bases for V and 8 bases for J; bases not matched to a gene: 10. CDR3 amino acids: CASSPGQGNGDTIYF. Here the CDR3 DNA reads TGTGCCAGCAGCCCAGGACAGGGGAACGGGGACACCATATATTTT.

The rearrangement uses TRBV30 and TRBJ2-3; D perhaps matches TRBD2 (5 bases). Germline V gives CDR1 GTSNPN, CDR2 SVGIG (reference sequence). V shed 1 base and J shed 11 bases, with 13 bases lying between them. This CDR3 contains 12 residues. The CDR3 DNA follows: TGTGCCTGGAGTGGTAATCTAGGGAGGCAGTATTTT. The encoded protein is CAWSGNLGRQYF. Full variable domain (missing parts from reference TRBV30 and TRBJ2-3): SQTIHQWPATLVQPVGSPLSLECTVEGTSNPNLYWYRQAAGRGLQLLFYSVGIGQISSEVPQNLSASRPQDRQFILSSKKLLLSDSGFYLCAWSGNLGRQYFGPGTRLTVL.

This clonotype was detected ten times or more. The chain joins TRBV10-3 to TRBJ1-2; D unclear. CDR1 is ENHRY and CDR2 is SYGVKD in the germline V gene. V gave up 1 base and J gave up 7 bases, with 19 bases separating them. The length of the CDR3 is 16 residues. The CDR3 coding sequence is TGTGCCATCAGTGAGTTTTCCGGCGGCAAGGAAAGTGGCTACACCTTC. The encoded protein is CAISEFSGGKESGYTF.

The table lists this clonotype with many counts. The chain carries TRBV28 and TRBJ2-7; weak D call: TRBD2 (6 bases). The CDR3 consists of 13 residues. Germline V CDR1 and CDR2: MDHEN, SYDVKM. Trimming removed 11 bases from V and 2 bases from J, with 16 bases in between. CDR3 DNA: TGTGCCTCCACCGCGGGATGGGCCTACGAGCAGTACTTC. Translating it yields CASTAGWAYEQYF.

This clonotype was seen only a few times. The genes are TRBV6-1 and TRBJ2-7; 8 bases are shared with TRBD1. Trimming removed 5 bases from V and 5 bases from J; junction bases left unmatched: 11. Looked up from germline, CDR1 is MNHNS and CDR2 is SASEGT. This CDR3 is built from 15 residues. The CDR3 DNA sequence: TGTGCCAGCAGTTATCAGGGGGCGGTTCCCCACGAGCAGTACTTC. Encoded protein: CASSYQGAVPHEQYF.

This clonotype was observed at least ten times. This chain joins TRBV27 and TRBJ2-3; D is tentatively TRBD1 or TRBD2 (6 bases each). This CDR3 spans 18 amino acids. CDR1 MNHEY and CDR2 SMNVEV come from the germline V gene (reference sequence). Deletions cut 3 bases from V and 0 bases from J, with 19 bases between. The CDR3 region is CASSFKGGQGTSTDTQYF. The CDR3 DNA is TGTGCCAGCAGTTTTAAGGGAGGTCAGGGGACTAGCACAGATACGCAGTATTTT.

V gene TRBV4-2 combines with J gene TRBJ2-2; TRBD1 might be the D (5 bases). Germline V gene sequence: CDR1 LGHNA, CDR2 YNFKEQ. Deletions cut 4 bases from V and 0 bases from J, with 12 bases between. This CDR3 spans 16 amino acids. CDR3 protein: CASSPRRVSNTGELFF. The CDR3 DNA is TGTGCCAGCAGCCCCCGCAGGGTATCGAACACCGGGGAGCTGTTTTTT.

The rearrangement uses TRBV6-1 and TRBJ2-7; D not resolved. Germline CDR1 and CDR2: MNHNS and SASEGT. This CDR3 comprises 13 residues. The germline V and J ends were trimmed by 3 bases and 4 bases, with 10 bases remaining between them. The CDR3 region has the DNA TGTGCCAGCAGTGAGGCGTCCCTATACGAGCAGTACTTC. Translated: CASSEASLYEQYF.

This clonotype was detected ten times or more. The chain is built from TRBV24-1 and TRBJ2-3; a possible D gene is TRBD1 (5 bases). CDR1 and CDR2 from the germline V gene are KGHDR and SFDVKD. There are 15 residues in the CDR3. Trimming took 5 bases from V and 2 from J, leaving 13 bases between them. The CDR3 bases are TGTGCCACCAGTGGGGGCCAGGACCCCACAGATACGCAGTATTTT. Its translation: CATSGGQDPTDTQYF.

V is TRBV6-4 and J is TRBJ1-4; TRBD1 matches 10 bases. Germline V gene data show CDR1 as MRHNA and CDR2 as SNTAGT. V lost 4 bases and J lost 0; bases outside the gene matches: 11. The CDR3 length is 19 residues. The chain's CDR3 is CASSAKTGTGDATNEKLFF. DNA for the CDR3: TGTGCCAGCAGTGCCAAAACCGGGACAGGGGATGCAACTAATGAAAAACTGTTTTTT.

This clonotype came up a few times. This chain links TRBV20-1 with TRBJ1-1; D not certain. Germline CDR1 is DFQATT and CDR2 is SNEGSKA (reference sequence). CDR3 size: 11 residues. V lost 3 bases, J lost 11 bases, and 13 bases lay in between. The CDR3 region is CSARRVTVAFF. DNA for the CDR3: TGCAGTGCTAGGAGAGTCACGGTGGCTTTCTTT.